These 8 T cell receptor beta chains originate from one sample sequenced in a study of CD8 T cells in Susac syndrome. A quantity of roughly 0.5 to 1 ug RNA underwent reverse transcription using random hexamers. MiXCR, run by TCRdb on the immunoSEQ multiplex PCR reads, gives a single entry per CDR3 protein. The sample gives some 200,000 distinct CDR3 sequences, 95% of which show up once; around 0.092% is in the top ten. Sequencing was done on a sample of CD4+ T cells from PBMCs. The source is a human donor with Susac syndrome.

The rearrangement links TRBV25-1 to TRBJ1-1; D might be TRBD1 (5 bases). CDR3 size: 14 residues. Germline V gives CDR1 MGHDK, CDR2 SYGVNS. V was shortened by 2 bases and J by 5 bases, with 12 bases between the two germline ends. The CDR3 DNA sequence: TGTGCCAGCAGTGAACCCGGGGGTATGACTGAAGCTTTCTTT. Protein sequence: CASSEPGGMTEAFF. Full variable domain (missing parts from reference TRBV25-1 and TRBJ1-1): EADIYQTPRYLVIGTGKKITLECSQTMGHDKMYWYQQDPGMELHLIHYSYGVNSTEKGDLSSESTVSRIRTEHFPLTLESARPSHTSQYLCASSEPGGMTEAFFGQGTRLTVV.

V is TRBV7-3 and J is TRBJ1-1; D is unclear. The CDR3 spans 14 residues. Trimming shortened V by 3 bases and J by 3 bases, and 11 bases separated the two germline ends. Looked up from germline, CDR1 is SGHTA and CDR2 is FQGTGA. CDR3 sequence (DNA): TGTGCCAGCAGCTTGAGACATTTGGACACTGAAGCTTTCTTT. Amino acid sequence: CASSLRHLDTEAFF.

Here the CDR3 DNA reads TGTGCCAGCACTCGGACAGGGGGCATTTATGGCTACACCTTC. Protein product: CASTRTGGIYGYTF. The gene calls are TRBV27 and TRBJ1-2, with 11 bases lining up with TRBD1. The V gene end was trimmed by 7 bases and the J gene end by 5 bases; junction bases not matched to a gene: 6. The length of the CDR3 is 14 residues. Germline CDR1 reads MNHEY; CDR2 reads SMNVEV (reference sequence).

The gene calls are TRBV5-6 and TRBJ1-4, with D possibly matching TRBD1 (6 bases). Per germline, CDR1 SGHDT and CDR2 YYEEEE. V was trimmed by 0 bases and J by 8 bases, leaving 8 bases between them. This CDR3 is 13 amino acids long. The CDR3 sequence is CASSLDRDEKLFF. The CDR3 region has the DNA TGTGCCAGCAGCTTGGACAGGGACGAAAAACTGTTTTTT.

The chain combines TRBV20-1 with TRBJ2-4; D perhaps matches TRBD2 (6 bases). The V end lost 1 base, the J end lost 2 bases, and 12 bases lay between the germline ends. The length of the CDR3 is 15 residues. CDR1 is DFQATT and CDR2 is SNEGSKA in the germline V gene (reference sequence). In DNA, the CDR3 is TGCAGTGCTAGAGGAGCAGGGAGGACCAAAAACATTCAGTACTTC. It specifies CSARGAGRTKNIQYF.

The count of this clonotype is one. The V and J genes are TRBV5-1 and TRBJ2-7; maybe TRBD1 (5 bases). Per germline, CDR1 SGHRS and CDR2 YFSETQ. Trimming removed 2 bases at V and 2 bases at J, with 8 bases between. This CDR3 spans 13 amino acids. The CDR3 DNA reads TGCGCCAGCAGCTTTGACAGCACCTACGAGCAGTACTTC. It is translated as CASSFDSTYEQYF. Together with reference TRBV5-1 and TRBJ2-7, the CDR3 gives the full variable domain: KAGVTQTPRYLIKTRGQQVTLSCSPISGHRSVSWYQQTPGQGLQFLFEYFSETQRNKGNFPGRFSGRQFSNSRSEMNVSTLELGDSALYLCASSFDSTYEQYFGPGTRLTVT.

This sequence joins TRBV24-1 and TRBJ2-1, with 10 nucleotides matching TRBD1. Trimming cost V 3 bases and J 8 bases; bases outside gene matches: 3. Germline CDR1 KGHDR, CDR2 SFDVKD. CDR3 length: 14 residues. The CDR3 protein is CATSDSGTGDEQFF. The CDR3 DNA sequence: TGTGCCACCAGTGATAGTGGGACAGGGGATGAGCAGTTCTTC.

V gene TRBV20-1 combines with J gene TRBJ1-2; D not resolved. The CDR3 is made up of 12 amino acids. From germline, CDR1 is DFQATT and CDR2 SNEGSKA (reference sequence). V lost 4 bases and J lost 6, with 12 bases in between. The CDR3, as DNA: TGCAGTGCTACCGGGAGATTCGATGGCTACACCTTC. It encodes CSATGRFDGYTF.